This record concerns one T cell receptor beta chain sequence. This record belongs to a study of monozygotic twins with inflammatory bowel disease. From the 5' RACE reads, TCRdb lists one entry per CDR3 protein and no DNA. The sample features about 160,000 distinct CDR3 sequences, with approximately 3% in its top ten. Specimen: blood. This clonotype was sampled from a human donor with ulcerative colitis or Crohn's disease, or a healthy co-twin of an affected twin (not recorded which).

This CDR3 is CAIADLASYEQYF. The genes are TRBV10-3 and TRBJ2-7; no DNA is available, so the TRBD2 call from TCRdb remains unchecked. The CDR3 is made up of 13 amino acids. Per the germline V gene, CDR1 is ENHRY and CDR2 is SYGVKD.